A selection of T cell receptor beta chains follows, all from one sample in a study of cytomegalovirus exposure and HLA in healthy donors. The method was immunoSEQ multiplex PCR; TCRdb's version includes in-frame clones alone and lacks a portion of them. The sample records about 130,000 clones, 75% to 90% being singletons. The material sequenced was PBMCs. The receptors stem from a man aged 30 to 45 in good health and CMV-seropositive. Both conserved end residues are part of each CDR3.

v_call cdr3_aa
TRBV1 CTSSQVRGGLYNEQFF
TRBV5-6 CASNHGGVGYGYTF
TRBV5-1 CASSNPTGRGGYTF
TRBV6-1 CASNLAGGPNEQFF
TRBV7-9 CASSFAGQGGRNQPQHF
TRBV2 CASSEAGGGPSSYNEQFF
TRBV7-8 CASSMTVATEAFF
TRBV5-1 CASSGRDRGIGGYTF
TRBV5-6 CASSFGTRGTEAFF
TRBV12-5 CASGPQFLNTQYF
TRBV10-3 CAAMTGGNTGELFF
TRBV19 CATGVGATDTQYF
TRBV27 CASNPGQANTEAFF
TRBV27 CASSLISGGAAEQFF
TRBV6-4 CASSGERGETQYF
TRBV6-1 CASSEALYPPSYEQYF
TRBV5-4 CASSFQGNYGYTF
TRBV14 CASSQGTGEGYEQYF
TRBV2 CASRTTVLGNTIYF
TRBV6-1 CASGEAGALSGANVLTF
TRBV4-2 CASSHRGRSYEQYF
TRBV4-1 CASSTVKGATEAFF
TRBV7-3 CASSRGGKRITEAFF
TRBV7-3 CASSLIAGTDTQYF
TRBV5-1 CASSPYGGASYNEQFF
TRBV28 CASSPGGGVSVNYGYTF
TRBV4-1 CASSRNRDTYEQYF
TRBV30 CAWTDRDSYTGELFF
TRBV7-6 CASSLARRAHEQYF
TRBV7-8 CASSSPPGYEQYF
TRBV5-1 CASSPVGTGGGQPQHF
TRBV25-1 CASSPGGGYWNNEQFF
TRBV19 CASSIEGTGSSYNSPLHF
TRBV28 CASSFTRPDRASPLHF
TRBV7-9 CASSLSVLGLAGVEQYF
TRBV21-1 CASSPVMGGIDYGYTF
TRBV7-6 CASSLAPGGASEAFF
TRBV5-1 CASLGMNTEAFF
TRBV19 CASSILDSIAKNIQYF
TRBV29-1 CSVETGGYGYTF
TRBV15 CATSRDKRGQTLTYEQYF
TRBV10-3 CAISTQGQGSTDTQYF
TRBV19 CASMSLAGGVVTGELFF